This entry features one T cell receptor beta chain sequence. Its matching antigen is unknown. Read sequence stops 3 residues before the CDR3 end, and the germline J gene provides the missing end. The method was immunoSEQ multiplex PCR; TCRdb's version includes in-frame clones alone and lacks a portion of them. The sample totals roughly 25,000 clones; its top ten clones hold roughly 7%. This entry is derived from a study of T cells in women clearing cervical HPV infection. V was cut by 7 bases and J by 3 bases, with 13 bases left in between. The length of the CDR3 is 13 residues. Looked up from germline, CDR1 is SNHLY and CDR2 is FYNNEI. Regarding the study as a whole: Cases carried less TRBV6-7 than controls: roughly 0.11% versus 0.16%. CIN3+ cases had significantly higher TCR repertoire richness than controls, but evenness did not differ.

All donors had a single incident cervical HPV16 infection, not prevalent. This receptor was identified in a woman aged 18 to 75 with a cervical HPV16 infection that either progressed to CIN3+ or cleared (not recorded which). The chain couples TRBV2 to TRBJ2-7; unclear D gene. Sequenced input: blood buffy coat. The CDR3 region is CASKVGSGYEQYF. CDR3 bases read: TGTGCCAGCAAGGTAGGATCGGGCTACGAG.